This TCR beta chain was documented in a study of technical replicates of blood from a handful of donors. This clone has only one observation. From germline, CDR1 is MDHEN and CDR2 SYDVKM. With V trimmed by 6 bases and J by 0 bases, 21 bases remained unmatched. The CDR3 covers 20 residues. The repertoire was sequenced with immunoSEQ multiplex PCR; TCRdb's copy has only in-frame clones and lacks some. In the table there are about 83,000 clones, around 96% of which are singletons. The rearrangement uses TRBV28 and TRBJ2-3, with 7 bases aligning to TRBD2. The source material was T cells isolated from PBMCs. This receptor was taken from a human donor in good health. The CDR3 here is CASSPGFSGLRDSSTDTQYF. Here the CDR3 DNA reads TGTGCCAGCAGCCCAGGGTTCTCGGGACTACGTGATTCTAGCACAGATACGCAGTATTTT. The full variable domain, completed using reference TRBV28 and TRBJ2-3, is DVKVTQSSRYLVKRTGEKVFLECVQDMDHENMFWYRQDPGLGLRLIYFSYDVKMKEKGDIPEGYSVSREKKERFSLILESASTNQTSMYLCASSPGFSGLRDSSTDTQYFGPGTRLTVL.